This T cell receptor (beta chain) is drawn from a study of blood T cell repertoires in COVID-19. Study at large: The study drew acute and convalescent COVID-19 samples from the United States, Italy and Spain. The analysed material was cDNA or gDNA that came from T cells, B-cell-depleted T cells, or PBMCs.

In the source study's methods: Estimates of nucleated cell counts were drawn from the amplification of reference gene primers. Using immunoSEQ multiplex PCR, the repertoire was profiled, and TCRdb retains in-frame clones only, with some absent. The V and J calls and clone size are taken from that table; D and trimming were inferred from the DNA. This table holds fewer than 450,000 clones, about 89% found once. With respect to this clone: Other nucleotide sequences in the sample specify the same CDR3.

This receptor was obtained from a woman aged 50 to 60 with COVID-19, enrolled during active disease. Sequences were obtained from peripheral blood.

The CDR3 nucleotides are TGTGCCAGCAGCTTAGCAGGGGGTGGAGAGACCCAGTACTTC. Protein: CASSLAGGGETQYF. V and J are TRBV7-2 and TRBJ2-5, with D maybe TRBD1 (6 bases). V was trimmed by 0 bases and J by 4 bases, leaving 9 bases between them. The germline V gene encodes CDR1 SGHTA and CDR2 FQGNSA. The CDR3 contains 14 residues.